The 13 T cell receptor beta chains listed next were all sequenced from one sample in a study of CD8 T cells in ankylosing spondylitis. TCRdb reprocessed the 5' RACE reads via MiXCR and lists one record per CDR3 protein. The sample has about 250,000 distinct CDR3 sequences, approximately 30% seen once. The material sequenced was blood, either unsorted or a sorted T cell fraction (not recorded which). The receptors here all came from a male donor with ankylosing spondylitis or in good health (not recorded which).

This clonotype was observed a few times. V is TRBV6-1 and J is TRBJ2-3, with 9 bases matching TRBD1. CDR1 is MNHNS, CDR2 SASEGT, per germline. CDR3 length: 14 amino acids. V was clipped by 8 bases and J by 2 bases; unmatched bases: 5. The CDR3 bases are TGTGCCAGCCTCGGACAGGGGAACACAGATACGCAGTATTTT. It encodes CASLGQGNTDTQYF.

J is TRBJ2-5 and V is TRBV20-1; TRBD1 matches 8 bases. CDR3 size: 15 residues. Germline-derived CDR1 and CDR2 are DFQATT and SNEGSKA (reference sequence). Trimming at V came to 0 bases and at J to 5 bases, leaving 8 bases not matched to a gene. The DNA of the CDR3 is TGCAGTGCTAGAGATCGCAGGGGGCACGGGGAGACCCAGTACTTC. Translated: CSARDRRGHGETQYF.

The chain employs TRBV7-8 and TRBJ2-7; TRBD2 matches 14 bases. In germline, CDR1 is SGHVS, CDR2 FQNEAQ. The V and J ends lost 5 bases and 3 bases, in that order; junction bases with no gene match: 3. The CDR3 spans 15 residues. The CDR3 bases are TGTGCCAGCAGCAGGGGGACTAGCGGGGGCTACGAGCAGTACTTC. Translating it yields CASSRGTSGGYEQYF.

Ten or more counts support this clonotype. The V gene is TRBV4-2, the J gene TRBJ1-2; 8 nucleotides agree with TRBD1. Per the germline V gene, CDR1 is LGHNA and CDR2 is YNFKEQ. Trimming at V came to 4 bases and at J to 2 bases, leaving 6 bases not matched to a gene. The CDR3 covers 15 residues. This CDR3 is CASSRGQGGNYGYTF. As DNA, the CDR3 is TGTGCCAGCAGCCGAGGACAGGGAGGGAACTATGGCTACACCTTC.

The genes are TRBV12-3 or TRBV12-4 and TRBJ1-2, with D possibly TRBD1 on 5 matching bases. The CDR3 totals 15 residues. Trimming removed 5 bases from V and 0 bases from J, with 13 bases in between. The CDR3 bases are TGTGCCAGCAGTCCTCCGACAGACCCTAACTATGGCTACACCTTC. Its translation: CASSPPTDPNYGYTF.

This clonotype was detected only a few times. The rearrangement links TRBV12-3 or TRBV12-4 to TRBJ2-1, with TRBD1 as a possible D gene (6 bases). Deletions cut 5 bases from V and 4 bases from J, with 15 bases between. The CDR3 runs to 15 residues. As DNA, the CDR3 is TGTGCCAGCAGTCCGAGGGACAACTTATACAATGAGCAGTTCTTC. It encodes CASSPRDNLYNEQFF.

There are a few counts of this clonotype. The V call is TRBV20-1, the J call TRBJ2-5; weak D call: TRBD2 (6 bases). CDR1 DFQATT and CDR2 SNEGSKA come from the germline V gene (reference sequence). V lost 4 bases, J lost 8 bases, and 20 bases lay in between. CDR3 length: 14 amino acids. The chain's CDR3 is CSANKLSGSITQYF. CDR3 nucleotides: TGCAGTGCTAACAAGCTCAGCGGGTCAATTACCCAGTACTTC.

This clonotype was observed a handful of times. The chain joins TRBV6-5 to TRBJ2-7; D is ambiguous. This CDR3 contains 12 residues. Looked up from germline, CDR1 is MNHEY and CDR2 is SVGAGI. With 4 bases removed from V and 5 bases from J, the gap between germline ends came to 9 bases. As DNA, the CDR3 is TGTGCCAGCAGTTTTGATCTAAACGAGCAGTACTTC. Amino acids: CASSFDLNEQYF.

A few counts support this clonotype. V gene TRBV5-6 combines with J gene TRBJ2-7; 12 bases match TRBD1. V dropped 2 bases and J dropped 6; count of bases not matched to a gene: 9. Germline assignment: CDR1 SGHDT and CDR2 YYEEEE. The CDR3 is made up of 16 amino acids. Here the CDR3 DNA reads TGTGCCAGCAGCTTTGGGACAGGGGGCGCAGATAGCGAGCAGTACTTC. Protein product: CASSFGTGGADSEQYF.

This clonotype was observed a handful of times. This chain uses TRBV20-1 with TRBJ1-5; unclear D gene. Germline V gene sequence: CDR1 DFQATT, CDR2 SNEGSKA (reference sequence). CDR3 length equals 15 residues. V was cut by 6 bases and J by 1 base, with 16 bases left in between. The CDR3 DNA reads TGCAGTGCCCGCGGCCTTCATCCAAGCAATCAGCCCCAGCATTTT. This codes for CSARGLHPSNQPQHF.

About this clonotype itself: The junction does not match germline at one end; this may be a read error. The genes are TRBV12-3 or TRBV12-4 and TRBJ2-7, with 9 bases lining up with TRBD1. The CDR3 has 12 amino acids. The CDR3 loop reads CASGDRVNEQYF. The CDR3 DNA reads TGCGCCAGCGGGGACAGGGTTAACGAGCAGTACTTC.

This clonotype was counted between two and nine times. This chain links TRBV10-3 with TRBJ2-1, with TRBD1 matching 7 bases. Germline loops: CDR1 ENHRY, CDR2 SYGVKD. This CDR3 contains 10 residues. V gave up 11 bases and J gave up 10 bases; unmatched junction bases: 5. CDR3 nucleotide sequence: TGTGCCGTAGGGGGCAGGGAGCAGTTCTTC. It is translated as CAVGGREQFF.

Only a few counts were recorded for this clonotype. The rearrangement links TRBV12-3 or TRBV12-4 to TRBJ2-1; TRBD2 agrees at 12 bases. CDR3 size: 13 residues. The V and J ends lost 6 bases and 11 bases, in that order; junction bases with no gene match: 5. The CDR3 reads CASSPSGGAQQFF. DNA of the CDR3: TGTGCCAGCAGCCCTAGCGGGGGGGCCCAGCAGTTCTTC.